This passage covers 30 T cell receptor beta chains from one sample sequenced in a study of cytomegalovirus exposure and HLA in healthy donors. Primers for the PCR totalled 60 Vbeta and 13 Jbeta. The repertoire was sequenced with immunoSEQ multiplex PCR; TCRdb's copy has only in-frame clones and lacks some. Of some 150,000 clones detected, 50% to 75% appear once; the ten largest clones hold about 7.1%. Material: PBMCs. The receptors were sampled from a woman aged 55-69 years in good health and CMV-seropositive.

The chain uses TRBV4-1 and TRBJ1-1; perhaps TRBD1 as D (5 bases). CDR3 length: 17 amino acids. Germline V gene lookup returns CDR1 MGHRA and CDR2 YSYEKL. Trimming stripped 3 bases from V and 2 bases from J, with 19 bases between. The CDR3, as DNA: TGCGCCAGCAGCCAGGCTCGGGGGAGGTCGGCTAACACTGAAGCTTTCTTT. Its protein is CASSQARGRSANTEAFF.

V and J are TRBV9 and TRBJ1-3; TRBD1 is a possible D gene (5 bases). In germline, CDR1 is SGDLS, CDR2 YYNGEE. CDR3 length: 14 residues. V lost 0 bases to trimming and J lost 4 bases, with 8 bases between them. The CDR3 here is CASSVGAGGNTIYF. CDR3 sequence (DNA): TGTGCCAGCAGCGTAGGGGCAGGGGGAAACACCATATATTTT.

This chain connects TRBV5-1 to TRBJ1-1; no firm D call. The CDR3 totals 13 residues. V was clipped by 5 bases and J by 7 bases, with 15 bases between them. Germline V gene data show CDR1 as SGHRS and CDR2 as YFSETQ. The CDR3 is CASRDVRGGEAFF. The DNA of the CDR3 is TGCGCCAGCAGGGACGTCCGGGGAGGTGAAGCTTTCTTT.

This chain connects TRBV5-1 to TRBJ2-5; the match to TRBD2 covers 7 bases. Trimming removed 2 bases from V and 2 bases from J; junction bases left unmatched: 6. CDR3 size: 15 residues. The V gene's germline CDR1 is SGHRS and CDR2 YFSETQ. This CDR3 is CASSFGGSGQETQYF. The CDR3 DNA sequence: TGCGCCAGCAGCTTCGGCGGGAGCGGACAAGAGACCCAGTACTTC.

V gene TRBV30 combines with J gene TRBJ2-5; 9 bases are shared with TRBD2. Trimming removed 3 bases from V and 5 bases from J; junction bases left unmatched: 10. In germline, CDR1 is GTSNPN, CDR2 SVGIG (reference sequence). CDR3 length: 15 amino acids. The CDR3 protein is CAWRPQTSGGETQYF. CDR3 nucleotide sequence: TGTGCCTGGAGACCACAGACTAGCGGAGGGGAGACCCAGTACTTC.

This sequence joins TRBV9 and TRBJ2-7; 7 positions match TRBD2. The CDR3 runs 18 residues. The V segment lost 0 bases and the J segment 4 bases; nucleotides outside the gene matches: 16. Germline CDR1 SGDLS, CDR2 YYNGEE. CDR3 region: CASSVGPTGGLQGYEQYF. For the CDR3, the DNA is TGTGCCAGCAGCGTAGGGCCCACGGGGGGACTCCAAGGGTACGAGCAGTACTTC. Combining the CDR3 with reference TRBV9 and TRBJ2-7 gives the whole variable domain DSGVTQTPKHLITATGQRVTLRCSPRSGDLSVYWYQQSLDQGLQFLIQYYNGEERAKGNILERFSAQQFPDLHSELNLSSLELGDSALYFCASSVGPTGGLQGYEQYFGPGTRLTVT.

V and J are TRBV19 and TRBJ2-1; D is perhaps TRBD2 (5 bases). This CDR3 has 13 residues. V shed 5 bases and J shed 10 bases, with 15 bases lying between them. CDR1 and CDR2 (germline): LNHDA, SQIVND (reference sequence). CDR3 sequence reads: CASSLRRELEQFF. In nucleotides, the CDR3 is TGTGCCAGTAGTCTAAGAAGGGAGTTGGAGCAGTTCTTC.

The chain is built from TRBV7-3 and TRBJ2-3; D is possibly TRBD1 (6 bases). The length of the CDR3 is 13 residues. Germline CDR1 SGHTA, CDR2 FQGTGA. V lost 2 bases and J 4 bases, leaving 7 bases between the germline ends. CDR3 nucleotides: TGTGCCAGCAGCTTACAGGGGTCAGATACGCAGTATTTT. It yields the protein CASSLQGSDTQYF.

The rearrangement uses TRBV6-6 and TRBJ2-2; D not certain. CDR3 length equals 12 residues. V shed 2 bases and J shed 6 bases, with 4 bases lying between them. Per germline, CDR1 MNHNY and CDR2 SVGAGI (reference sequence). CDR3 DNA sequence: TGTGCCAGCAGTTACCGGGCCGGGGAGCTGTTTTTT. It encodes CASSYRAGELFF.

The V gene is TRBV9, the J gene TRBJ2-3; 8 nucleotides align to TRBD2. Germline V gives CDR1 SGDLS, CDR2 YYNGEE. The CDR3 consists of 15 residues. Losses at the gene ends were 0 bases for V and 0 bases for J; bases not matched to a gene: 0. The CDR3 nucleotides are TGTGCCAGCAGCGTAGGACTAGCGAGCACAGATACGCAGTATTTT. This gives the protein CASSVGLASTDTQYF.

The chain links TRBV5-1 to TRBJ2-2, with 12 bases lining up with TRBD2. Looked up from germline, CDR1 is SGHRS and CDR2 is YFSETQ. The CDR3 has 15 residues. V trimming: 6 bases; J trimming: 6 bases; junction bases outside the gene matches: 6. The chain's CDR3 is CASMGLAGKSGELFF. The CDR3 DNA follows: TGCGCCAGCATGGGACTAGCGGGTAAATCCGGGGAGCTGTTTTTT.

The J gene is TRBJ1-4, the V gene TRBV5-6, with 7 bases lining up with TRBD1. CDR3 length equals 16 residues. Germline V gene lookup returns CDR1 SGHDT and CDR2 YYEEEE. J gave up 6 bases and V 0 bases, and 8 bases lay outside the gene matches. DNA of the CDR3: TGTGCCAGCAGCTTGGTATCACGGACAGGCTATGAAAAACTGTTTTTT. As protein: CASSLVSRTGYEKLFF.

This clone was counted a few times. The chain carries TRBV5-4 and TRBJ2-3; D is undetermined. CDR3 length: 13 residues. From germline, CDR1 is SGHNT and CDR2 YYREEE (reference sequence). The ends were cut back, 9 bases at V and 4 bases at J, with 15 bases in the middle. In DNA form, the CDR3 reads TGTGCCACCCGAGACTCCGGCGCAGATACGCAGTATTTT. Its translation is CATRDSGADTQYF.

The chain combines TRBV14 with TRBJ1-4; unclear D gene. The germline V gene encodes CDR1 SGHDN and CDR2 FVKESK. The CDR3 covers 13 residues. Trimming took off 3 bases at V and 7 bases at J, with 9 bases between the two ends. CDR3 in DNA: TGTGCCAGCAGCCATCGACTTGGTGAAAAACTGTTTTTT. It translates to CASSHRLGEKLFF.

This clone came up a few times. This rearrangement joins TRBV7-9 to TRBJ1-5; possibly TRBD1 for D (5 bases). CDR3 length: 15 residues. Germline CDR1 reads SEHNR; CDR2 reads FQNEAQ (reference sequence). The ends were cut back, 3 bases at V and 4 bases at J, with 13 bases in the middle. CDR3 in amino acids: CASSFSSGENQPQHF. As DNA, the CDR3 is TGTGCCAGCAGCTTTTCCTCGGGGGAGAATCAGCCCCAGCATTTT.

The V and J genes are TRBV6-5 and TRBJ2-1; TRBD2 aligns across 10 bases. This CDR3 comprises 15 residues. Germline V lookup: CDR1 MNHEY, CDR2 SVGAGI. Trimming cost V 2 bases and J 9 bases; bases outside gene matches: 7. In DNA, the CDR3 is TGTGCCAGCAGTTACGTCGGGACTAGCGTTAGTGAGCAGTTCTTC. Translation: CASSYVGTSVSEQFF.

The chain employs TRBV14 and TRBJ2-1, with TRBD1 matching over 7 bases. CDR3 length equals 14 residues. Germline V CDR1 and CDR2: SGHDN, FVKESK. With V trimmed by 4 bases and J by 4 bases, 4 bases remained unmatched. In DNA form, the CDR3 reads TGTGCCAGCAGCCGACAACAGGGGTACAATGAGCAGTTCTTC. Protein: CASSRQQGYNEQFF.

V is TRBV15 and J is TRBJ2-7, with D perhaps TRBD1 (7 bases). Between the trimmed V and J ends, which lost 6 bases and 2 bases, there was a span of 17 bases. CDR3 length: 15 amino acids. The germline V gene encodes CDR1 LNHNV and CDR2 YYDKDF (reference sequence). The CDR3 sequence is CATRESGGGPYEQYF. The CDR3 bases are TGTGCCACCAGAGAGAGCGGAGGGGGCCCCTACGAGCAGTACTTC. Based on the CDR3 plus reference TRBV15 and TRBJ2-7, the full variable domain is DAMVIQNPRYQVTQFGKPVTLSCSQTLNHNVMYWYQQKSSQAPKLLFHYYDKDFNNEADTPDNFQSRRPNTSFCFLDIRSPGLGDTAMYLCATRESGGGPYEQYFGPGTRLTVT.

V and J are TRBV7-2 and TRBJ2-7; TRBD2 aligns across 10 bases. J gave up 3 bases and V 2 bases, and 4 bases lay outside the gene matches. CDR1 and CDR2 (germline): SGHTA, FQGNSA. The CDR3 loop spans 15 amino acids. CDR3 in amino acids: CASSLPPSGSYEQYF. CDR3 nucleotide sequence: TGTGCCAGCAGCTTACCCCCTAGCGGGAGCTACGAGCAGTACTTC. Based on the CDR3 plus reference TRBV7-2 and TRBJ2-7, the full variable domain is GAGVSQSPSNKVTEKGKDVELRCDPISGHTALYWYRQSLGQGLEFLIYFQGNSAPDKSGLPSDRFSAERTGGSVSTLTIQRTQQEDSAVYLCASSLPPSGSYEQYFGPGTRLTVT.

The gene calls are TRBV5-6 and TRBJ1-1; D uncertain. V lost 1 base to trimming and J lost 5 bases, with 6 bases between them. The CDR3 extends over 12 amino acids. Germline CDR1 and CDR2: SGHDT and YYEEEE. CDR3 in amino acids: CASSLSRTEAFF. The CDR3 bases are TGTGCCAGCAGCTTGTCCCGGACTGAAGCTTTCTTT.

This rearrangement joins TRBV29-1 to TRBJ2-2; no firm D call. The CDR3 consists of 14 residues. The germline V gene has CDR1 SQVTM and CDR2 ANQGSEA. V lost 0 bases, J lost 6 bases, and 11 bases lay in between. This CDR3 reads CSVEDWRAAGELFF. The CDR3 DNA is TGCAGCGTTGAAGATTGGCGCGCGGCCGGGGAGCTGTTTTTT.

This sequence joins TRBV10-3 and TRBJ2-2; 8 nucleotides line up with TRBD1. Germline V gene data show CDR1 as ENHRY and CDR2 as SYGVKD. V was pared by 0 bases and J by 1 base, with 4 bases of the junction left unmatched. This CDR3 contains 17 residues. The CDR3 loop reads CAISESAGGKNTGELFF. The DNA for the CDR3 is TGTGCCATCAGTGAGTCGGCAGGGGGCAAGAACACCGGGGAGCTGTTTTTT.

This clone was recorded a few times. As DNA, the CDR3 is TGTGCCAGCTCTACAGTCGGTGAAAAACTGTTTTTT. Amino acid sequence: CASSTVGEKLFF. The gene calls are TRBV27 and TRBJ1-4; no reliable D call. The CDR3 is made up of 12 amino acids. Trimming left V 8 bases short and J 7 bases short, with 11 bases between. Germline lookup yields CDR1 MNHEY and CDR2 SMNVEV (reference sequence).

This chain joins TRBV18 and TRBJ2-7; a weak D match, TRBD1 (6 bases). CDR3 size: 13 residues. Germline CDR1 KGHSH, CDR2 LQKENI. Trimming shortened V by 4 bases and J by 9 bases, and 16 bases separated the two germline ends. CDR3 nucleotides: TGTGCCAGCTCACAACAGTACAGGGAAGGGCAGTACTTC. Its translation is CASSQQYREGQYF.

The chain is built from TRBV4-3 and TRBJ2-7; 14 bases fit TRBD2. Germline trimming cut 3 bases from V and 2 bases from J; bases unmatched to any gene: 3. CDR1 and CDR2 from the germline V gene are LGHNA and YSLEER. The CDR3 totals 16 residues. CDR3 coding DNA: TGCGCCAGCAGCCAGGGACTAGCGGGAGACACCTACGAGCAGTACTTC. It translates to CASSQGLAGDTYEQYF.

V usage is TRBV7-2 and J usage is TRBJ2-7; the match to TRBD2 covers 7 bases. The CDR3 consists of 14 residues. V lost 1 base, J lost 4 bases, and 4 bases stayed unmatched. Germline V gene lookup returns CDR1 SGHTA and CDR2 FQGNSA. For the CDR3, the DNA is TGTGCCAGCAGCTTAGGCGGGAGTAGGTACGAGCAGTACTTC. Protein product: CASSLGGSRYEQYF.

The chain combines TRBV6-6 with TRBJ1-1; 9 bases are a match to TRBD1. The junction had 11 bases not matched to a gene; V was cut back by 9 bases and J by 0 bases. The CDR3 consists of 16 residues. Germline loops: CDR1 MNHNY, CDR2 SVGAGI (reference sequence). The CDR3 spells CASSPTGGKMNTEAFF. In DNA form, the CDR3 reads TGTGCCAGTAGTCCGACAGGGGGGAAAATGAACACTGAAGCTTTCTTT.

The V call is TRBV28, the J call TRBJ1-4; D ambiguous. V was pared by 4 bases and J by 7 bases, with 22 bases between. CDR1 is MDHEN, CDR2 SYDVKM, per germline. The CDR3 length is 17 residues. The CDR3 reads CASSSPRAVEVGEKLFF. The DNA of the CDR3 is TGTGCCAGCAGTTCCCCCCGGGCGGTGGAGGTGGGTGAAAAACTGTTTTTT.

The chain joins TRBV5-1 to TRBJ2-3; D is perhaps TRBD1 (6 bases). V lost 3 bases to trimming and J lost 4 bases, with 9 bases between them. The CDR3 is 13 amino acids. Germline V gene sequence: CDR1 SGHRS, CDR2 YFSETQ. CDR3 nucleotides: TGCGCCAGCAGCTCCAGGGGCGCAGATACGCAGTATTTT. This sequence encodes CASSSRGADTQYF.

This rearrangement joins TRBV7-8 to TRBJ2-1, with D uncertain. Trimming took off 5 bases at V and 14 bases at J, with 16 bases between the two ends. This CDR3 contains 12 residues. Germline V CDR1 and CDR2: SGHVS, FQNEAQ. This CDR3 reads CASSPESVTKFF. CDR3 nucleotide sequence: TGTGCCAGCAGCCCTGAGTCGGTAACTAAGTTCTTC. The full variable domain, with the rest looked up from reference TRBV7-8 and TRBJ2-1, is GAGVSQSPRYKVAKRGQDVALRCDPISGHVSLFWYQQALGQGPEFLTYFQNEAQLDKSGLPSDRFFAERPEGSVSTLKIQRTQQEDSAVYLCASSPESVTKFFGPGTRLTVL.